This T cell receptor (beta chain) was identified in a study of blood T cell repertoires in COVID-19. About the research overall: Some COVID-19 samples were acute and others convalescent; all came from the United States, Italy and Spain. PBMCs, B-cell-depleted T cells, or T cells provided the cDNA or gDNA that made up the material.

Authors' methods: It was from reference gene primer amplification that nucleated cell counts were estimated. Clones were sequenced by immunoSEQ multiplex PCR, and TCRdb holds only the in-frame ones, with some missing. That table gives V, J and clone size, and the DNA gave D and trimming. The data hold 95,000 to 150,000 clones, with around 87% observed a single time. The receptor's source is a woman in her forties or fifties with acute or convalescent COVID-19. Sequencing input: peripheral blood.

CDR3 protein: CSVLAVEEKLFF. DNA of the CDR3: TGCAGCGTTCTGGCAGTGGAGGAAAAACTGTTTTTT. The chain links TRBV29-1 to TRBJ1-4; D is ambiguous. CDR1 SQVTM and CDR2 ANQGSEA come from the germline V gene. The CDR3 has 12 residues. Trimming shortened V by 5 bases and J by 8 bases, and 12 bases separated the two germline ends. Full variable domain (outside the CDR3, taken from reference TRBV29-1 and TRBJ1-4): SAVISQKPSRDICQRGTSLTIQCQVDSQVTMMFWYRQQPGQSLTLIATANQGSEATYESGFVIDKFPISRPNLTFSTLTVSNMSPEDSSIYLCSVLAVEEKLFFGSGTQLSVL.